The 12 T cell receptor beta chains listed next were all sequenced from one sample in a study of memory CD4+ T cells and cytomegalovirus serostatus. Using immunoSEQ multiplex PCR, the repertoire was profiled, and TCRdb retains in-frame clones only, with some absent. This sample has some 44,000 clones; around 77% occur once, and the top ten carry 0.61%. Single viable CD3+CD4+CD8-CD45RO+ cells were sorted as the memory CD4+ T cells. Sequencing was carried out using memory CD4+ T cells from blood. The source of these receptors is an adult in good health and CMV-seronegative.

The sample holds one count of this clone. V and J are TRBV15 and TRBJ1-5; D call uncertain. Germline V gene sequence: CDR1 LNHNV, CDR2 YYDKDF (reference sequence). The CDR3 runs to 15 residues. Between the trimmed V and J ends, which lost 0 bases and 0 bases, there was a span of 6 bases. CDR3 sequence reads: CATSRELNSNQPQHF. The DNA of the CDR3 is TGTGCCACCAGCAGAGAGTTGAATAGCAATCAGCCCCAGCATTTT.

The V gene is TRBV10-2, the J gene TRBJ2-3; 8 nucleotides align to TRBD2. This CDR3 is built from 14 residues. Per germline, CDR1 WSHSY and CDR2 SAAADI. V was pared by 6 bases and J by 2 bases, with 4 bases of the junction left unmatched. For the CDR3, the DNA is TGCGCCAGCAGGGCTAGCGGGTCCACAGATACGCAGTATTTT. Protein sequence: CASRASGSTDTQYF.

This clone was observed a handful of times. The chain combines TRBV7-9 with TRBJ1-4, with TRBD1 matching 10 bases. CDR1 and CDR2 (germline): SEHNR, FQNEAQ (reference sequence). V lost 5 bases to trimming and J lost 3 bases; unmatched junction nucleotides: 6. The CDR3 is 16 amino acids. The CDR3 nucleotides are TGTGCCAGCAGCCCGGGACAGGGGACTTCTAATGAAAAACTGTTTTTT. Translated: CASSPGQGTSNEKLFF. Full variable domain (outside the CDR3, taken from reference TRBV7-9 and TRBJ1-4): DTGVSQNPRHKITKRGQNVTFRCDPISEHNRLYWYRQTLGQGPEFLTYFQNEAQLEKSRLLSDRFSAERPKGSFSTLEIQRTEQGDSAMYLCASSPGQGTSNEKLFFGSGTQLSVL.

The chain couples TRBV10-3 to TRBJ1-1; tentatively, D is TRBD1 (5 bases). Trimming took 10 bases from V and 0 from J, leaving 12 bases between them. The CDR3 length is 13 residues. The germline V gene encodes CDR1 ENHRY and CDR2 SYGVKD. The CDR3 coding sequence is TGTGCCACCCTGACAGATATGAACACTGAAGCTTTCTTT. Translating gives CATLTDMNTEAFF.

The CDR3 DNA follows: TGTGCCAGCTCACCACGGTCTAGCGGGGGGAATGAGCAGTTCTTC. Translated: CASSPRSSGGNEQFF. The chain carries TRBV18 and TRBJ2-1; 11 nucleotides agree with TRBD2. The CDR3 has 15 residues. The J segment lost 7 bases and the V segment lost 1 base, leaving 3 bases of the junction unmatched. Per germline, CDR1 KGHSH and CDR2 LQKENI.

The chain combines TRBV5-1 with TRBJ1-6; D unresolved. Germline V CDR1 and CDR2: SGHRS, YFSETQ. The length of the CDR3 is 13 residues. V shed 4 bases and J shed 6 bases, with 8 bases lying between them. In DNA form, the CDR3 reads TGCGCCAGCAGCCCGAATTTTAATTCACCCCTCCACTTT. Translated: CASSPNFNSPLHF.

V and J are TRBV5-6 and TRBJ1-4; maybe TRBD1 (5 bases). The CDR3 consists of 15 residues. Between the trimmed V and J ends, which lost 4 bases and 5 bases, there was a span of 15 bases. Germline V gene sequence: CDR1 SGHDT, CDR2 YYEEEE. CDR3 nucleotides: TGTGCCAGCAGCCCCCCTTCAGGGAACAATGAAAAACTGTTTTTT. Residues: CASSPPSGNNEKLFF.

This chain connects TRBV2 to TRBJ2-7; 9 bases match TRBD1. In germline, CDR1 is SNHLY, CDR2 FYNNEI. The CDR3 spans 12 residues. J lost 2 bases, V lost 8 bases, and 1 base had no gene match. CDR3 amino acids: CASDRGAYEQYF. For the CDR3, the DNA is TGTGCCAGCGACAGGGGGGCCTACGAGCAGTACTTC.

This chain uses TRBV6-6 with TRBJ1-2, with TRBD1 matching 9 bases. The CDR3 totals 15 residues. CDR1 is MNHNY, CDR2 SVGAGI, per germline (reference sequence). V shed 10 bases and J 8 bases; nucleotides not matched to a gene: 17. CDR3: CATKMSLQGAGGYTF. The CDR3 DNA follows: TGTGCCACCAAAATGTCGCTACAGGGGGCAGGGGGCTACACCTTC.

The chain carries TRBV2 and TRBJ2-5, with TRBD2 identical over 9 bases. This CDR3 has 15 amino acids. The V gene end was trimmed by 0 bases and the J gene end by 5 bases; junction bases not matched to a gene: 4. Germline V gene sequence: CDR1 SNHLY, CDR2 FYNNEI. The CDR3 coding sequence is TGTGCCAGCAGTGAAGCCGGCGGGGGGGTCGAGACCCAGTACTTC. Its translation is CASSEAGGGVETQYF.

The chain recombines TRBV5-1 with TRBJ1-4; D is perhaps TRBD1 (6 bases). V dropped 4 bases and J dropped 7 bases, with 23 bases sitting between them. The length of the CDR3 is 17 residues. Germline V gene data show CDR1 as SGHRS and CDR2 as YFSETQ. As DNA, the CDR3 is TGCGCCAGCAGCGGAGGGGAACACGGGGGGCCGGTTGAAAAACTGTTTTTT. Its translation: CASSGGEHGGPVEKLFF.

The V gene is TRBV7-2, the J gene TRBJ1-1; 8 bases fit TRBD1. The CDR3 runs to 16 residues. CDR1 and CDR2 from the germline V gene are SGHTA and FQGNSA. J was trimmed by 4 bases and V by 2 bases; bases with no gene match: 9. The CDR3 reads CASSLRTGSVGTEAFF. CDR3 DNA: TGTGCCAGCAGCTTACGGACAGGGTCGGTCGGCACTGAAGCTTTCTTT.